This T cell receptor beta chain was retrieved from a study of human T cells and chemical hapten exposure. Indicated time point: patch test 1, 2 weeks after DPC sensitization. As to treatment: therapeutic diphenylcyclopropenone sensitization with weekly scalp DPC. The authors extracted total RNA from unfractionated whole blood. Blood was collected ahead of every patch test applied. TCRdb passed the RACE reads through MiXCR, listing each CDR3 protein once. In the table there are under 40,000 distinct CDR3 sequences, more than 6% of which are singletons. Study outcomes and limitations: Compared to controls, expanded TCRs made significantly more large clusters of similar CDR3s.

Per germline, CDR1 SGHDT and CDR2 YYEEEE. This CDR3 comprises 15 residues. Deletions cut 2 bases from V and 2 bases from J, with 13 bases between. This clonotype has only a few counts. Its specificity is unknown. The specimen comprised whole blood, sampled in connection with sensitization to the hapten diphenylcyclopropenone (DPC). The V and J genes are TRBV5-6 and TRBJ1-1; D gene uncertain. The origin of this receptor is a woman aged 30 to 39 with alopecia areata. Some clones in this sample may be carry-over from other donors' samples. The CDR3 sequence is CASSFYVGENTEAFF. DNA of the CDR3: TGTGCCAGCAGCTTTTACGTCGGAGAAAACACTGAAGCTTTCTTT.